Presented here are 16 T cell receptor beta chains from one specimen sequenced in a study of shared T cell receptors in the human thymus. Here immunoSEQ multiplex PCR was the method, and the copy in TCRdb shows in-frame clones only, minus some. The data show about 540,000 clones, with 70% to 80% seen just once and 0.01% to 0.015% held by the top ten. These same data were also listed under a study on human thymus T cells.

The specimen was thymocytes. These receptors were collected from a boy younger than two with a congenital heart defect.

The chain combines TRBV27 with TRBJ1-1, with D perhaps TRBD1 (5 bases). This CDR3 has 15 residues. Germline CDR1 MNHEY, CDR2 SMNVEV (reference sequence). The V gene lost 5 bases and the J gene lost 1 base, with 14 bases spanning the gap. CDR3 coding DNA: TGTGCCAGCAGTAAGGCGGGACGCTCGAACACTGAAGCTTTCTTT. Its protein is CASSKAGRSNTEAFF.

This clone appeared a single time. The chain has TRBV27 and TRBJ2-7; D not certain. Germline V gives CDR1 MNHEY, CDR2 SMNVEV (reference sequence). V lost 3 bases and J 5 bases, leaving 5 bases between the germline ends. The CDR3 contains 11 residues. Here the CDR3 reads CASSFRDEQYF. CDR3 nucleotide sequence: TGTGCCAGCAGTTTCCGGGACGAGCAGTACTTC.

The rearrangement joins TRBV4-3 to TRBJ1-1; 9 bases are shared with TRBD1. The V and J ends lost 4 bases and 10 bases, in that order; junction bases with no gene match: 10. CDR3 size: 14 residues. The germline V gene encodes CDR1 LGHNA and CDR2 YSLEER. The CDR3, as DNA: TGCGCCAGCAGCCCCCGGACAGGGGCCTCTGGAGCTTTCTTT. Its protein product is CASSPRTGASGAFF.

The CDR3 DNA follows: TGTGCCAGCAGCTTACCTACCCACGAGCAGTACTTC. As protein: CASSLPTHEQYF. This chain joins TRBV7-2 and TRBJ2-7, with D unresolved. The CDR3 length is 12 residues. V lost 2 bases to trimming and J lost 5 bases, with 7 bases between them. Germline CDR1 reads SGHTA; CDR2 reads FQGNSA.

This clone turned up a few times. The V and J genes are TRBV14 and TRBJ2-3; perhaps TRBD2 as D (6 bases). Trimming took 2 bases from V and 4 from J, leaving 19 bases between them. CDR1 is SGHDN, CDR2 FVKESK, per germline. The CDR3 extends over 17 amino acids. The chain's CDR3 is CASSQRGLRGKADTQYF. CDR3 sequence (DNA): TGTGCCAGCAGCCAACGAGGGTTACGCGGGAAAGCAGATACGCAGTATTTT.

This clone was found once. Mismatch with germline at one junction end may stem from a read error. The chain joins TRBV4-2 to TRBJ2-5; 15 bases map to TRBD2. Germline V lookup: CDR1 LGHNA, CDR2 YNFKEQ. The CDR3 contains 20 residues. The CDR3 sequence is CASSQDDLSRTSGRVETQYF. DNA of the CDR3: TGTGCCAGCAGTCAAGACGACCTTTCGCGGACTAGCGGGAGGGTAGAGACCCAGTACTTC.

This clone occurred a few times. This chain connects TRBV4-1 to TRBJ1-2, with 7 bases fitting TRBD1. This CDR3 has 14 residues. Unmatched junction bases numbered 13, after V lost 5 bases and J lost 10 bases. Germline V lookup: CDR1 MGHRA, CDR2 YSYEKL. The CDR3 bases are TGCGCCAGCAGCGCCTCCCCCGGGACAGAGATCTACACCTTC. Its protein product is CASSASPGTEIYTF.

The chain links TRBV19 to TRBJ1-5; 7 nucleotides align to TRBD1. J was trimmed by 5 bases and V by 9 bases; bases with no gene match: 16. The CDR3 contains 16 residues. The germline CDR1 and CDR2 sequences are LNHDA and SQIVND (reference sequence). The CDR3 coding sequence is TGTGCCAGCTCCACCAGGGGGGCCCACGCCCATCAGCCCCAGCATTTT. Its translation: CASSTRGAHAHQPQHF.

The chain combines TRBV7-2 with TRBJ2-2; D is perhaps TRBD2 (5 bases). The germline gives CDR1 SGHTA, CDR2 FQGNSA. The ends were cut back, 6 bases at V and 3 bases at J, with 11 bases in the middle. This CDR3 is built from 14 residues. This chain's CDR3 is CASRPLADTGELFF. Here the CDR3 DNA reads TGTGCCAGCAGACCTCTAGCAGACACCGGGGAGCTGTTTTTT.

The CDR3 region is CASSQDCSDRATDTQYF. The DNA of the CDR3 is TGTGCCAGCAGCCAAGATTGCAGTGACAGGGCCACAGATACGCAGTATTTT. V gene TRBV4-2 combines with J gene TRBJ2-3, with 7 bases matching TRBD1. Germline V CDR1 and CDR2: LGHNA, YNFKEQ. There are 17 residues in the CDR3. V trimming: 0 bases; J trimming: 2 bases; junction bases outside the gene matches: 8.

The chain couples TRBV2 to TRBJ2-7; unclear D gene. Germline V lookup: CDR1 SNHLY, CDR2 FYNNEI. The CDR3 extends over 14 amino acids. Trimming cost V 4 bases and J 2 bases, with 12 bases left between them. The CDR3 DNA is TGTGCCAGCAGTGGCCGAGAGTCCCCCTACGAGCAGTACTTC. Amino acids: CASSGRESPYEQYF.

The CDR3 spells CAISEGIQETQYF. The CDR3 DNA is TGTGCCATCTCGGAGGGGATCCAAGAGACCCAGTACTTC. This rearrangement joins TRBV10-3 to TRBJ2-5, with D tentatively TRBD2 (6 bases). This CDR3 contains 13 residues. Deletions cut 8 bases from V and 1 base from J, with 11 bases between. Per germline, CDR1 ENHRY and CDR2 SYGVKD.

The chain couples TRBV30 to TRBJ1-3; TRBD1 might be the D (6 bases). Per germline, CDR1 GTSNPN and CDR2 SVGIG (reference sequence). Trimming took 3 bases from V and 0 from J, leaving 9 bases between them. This CDR3 has 14 amino acids. The CDR3 DNA reads as TGTGCCTGGAGGACAGGCCGCTCTGGAAACACCATATATTTT. Its protein product is CAWRTGRSGNTIYF.

J is TRBJ1-2 and V is TRBV28; D is uncertain. The CDR3 spans 16 residues. CDR1 and CDR2 (germline): MDHEN, SYDVKM. Trimming took 3 bases from V and 2 from J, leaving 16 bases between them. CDR3 coding DNA: TGTGCCAGCAGTTTCACCCAATTCGGACTAAACTATGGCTACACCTTC. Encoded protein: CASSFTQFGLNYGYTF.

The chain carries TRBV4-3 and TRBJ2-7, with 8 bases matching TRBD1. The CDR3 is made up of 18 amino acids. Trimming removed 0 bases from V and 6 bases from J; junction bases left unmatched: 16. Germline CDR1 reads LGHNA; CDR2 reads YSLEER. This CDR3 reads CASSQDWAWTGRNSEQYF. As DNA, the CDR3 is TGCGCCAGCAGCCAAGATTGGGCGTGGACAGGGAGGAACTCCGAGCAGTACTTC.

CDR3 in DNA: TGTGCCTGGAGTGTTCTTTCCCGGGATGGCACCGGGGAGCTGTTTTTT. It codes for CAWSVLSRDGTGELFF. The gene calls are TRBV30 and TRBJ2-2, with TRBD2 as a possible D gene (5 bases). This CDR3 is 16 amino acids long. Germline loops: CDR1 GTSNPN, CDR2 SVGIG (reference sequence). V lost 0 bases and J 4 bases, leaving 15 bases between the germline ends.